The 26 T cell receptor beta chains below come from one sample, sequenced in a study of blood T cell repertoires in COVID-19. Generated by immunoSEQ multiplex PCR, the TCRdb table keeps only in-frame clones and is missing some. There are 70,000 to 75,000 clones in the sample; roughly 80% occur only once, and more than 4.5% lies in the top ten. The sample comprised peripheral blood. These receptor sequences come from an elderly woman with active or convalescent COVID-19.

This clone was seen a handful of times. DNA for the CDR3: TGTGCCAGCAGTTACTCACGGGTTACTGAAGCTTTCTTT. Translation: CASSYSRVTEAFF. The chain carries TRBV6-5 and TRBJ1-1; no clear D gene. CDR3 length: 13 amino acids. Germline V lookup: CDR1 MNHEY, CDR2 SVGAGI. The germline V and J ends were trimmed by 0 bases and 5 bases, with 7 bases remaining between them.

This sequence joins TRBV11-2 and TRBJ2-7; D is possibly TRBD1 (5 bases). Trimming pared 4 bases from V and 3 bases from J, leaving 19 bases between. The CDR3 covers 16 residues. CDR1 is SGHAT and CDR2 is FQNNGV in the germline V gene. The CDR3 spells CASSWGRHLSYYEQYF. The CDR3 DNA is TGTGCCAGCAGCTGGGGCCGGCACTTGTCCTACTACGAGCAGTACTTC.

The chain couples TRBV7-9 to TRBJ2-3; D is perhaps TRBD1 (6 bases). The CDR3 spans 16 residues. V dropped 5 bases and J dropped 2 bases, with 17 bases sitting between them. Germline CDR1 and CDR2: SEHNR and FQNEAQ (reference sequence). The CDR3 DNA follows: TGTGCCAGCAGCGGGACCGGGGACAAGGACACAGATACGCAGTATTTT. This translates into CASSGTGDKDTDTQYF.

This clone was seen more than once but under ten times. Here the CDR3 reads CASSQGDNRANYGYTF. The CDR3 DNA follows: TGCGCCAGCAGCCAAGGGGACAATCGAGCTAACTATGGCTACACCTTC. The V gene is TRBV4-1, the J gene TRBJ1-2, with D perhaps matching TRBD1 (6 bases). This CDR3 comprises 16 residues. The V and J ends lost 1 base and 0 bases respectively, with 12 bases between them. The germline gives CDR1 MGHRA, CDR2 YSYEKL.

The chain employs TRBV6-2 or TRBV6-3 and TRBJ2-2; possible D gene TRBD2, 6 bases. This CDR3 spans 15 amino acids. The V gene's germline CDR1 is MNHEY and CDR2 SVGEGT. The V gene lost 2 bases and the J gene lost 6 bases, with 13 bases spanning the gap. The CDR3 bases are TGTGCCAGCAGTTACCGGTTTGGGACTTCCGGGGAGCTGTTTTTT. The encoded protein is CASSYRFGTSGELFF.

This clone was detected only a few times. DNA for the CDR3: TGTGCCAGCGGGGGACTAGCGGGGGGCACCTACGAGCAGTACTTC. Its translation: CASGGLAGGTYEQYF. The chain carries TRBV28 and TRBJ2-7; TRBD2 agrees at 15 bases. The junction had 4 bases not matched to a gene; V was cut back by 8 bases and J by 2 bases. From germline, CDR1 is MDHEN and CDR2 SYDVKM. This CDR3 has 15 amino acids.

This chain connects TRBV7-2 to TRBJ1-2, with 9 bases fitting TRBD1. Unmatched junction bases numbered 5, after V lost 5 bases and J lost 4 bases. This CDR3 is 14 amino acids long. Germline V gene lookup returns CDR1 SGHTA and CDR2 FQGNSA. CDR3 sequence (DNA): TGTGCCAGCAGCCCACAGGGGGCAGGCTATGGCTACACCTTC. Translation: CASSPQGAGYGYTF.

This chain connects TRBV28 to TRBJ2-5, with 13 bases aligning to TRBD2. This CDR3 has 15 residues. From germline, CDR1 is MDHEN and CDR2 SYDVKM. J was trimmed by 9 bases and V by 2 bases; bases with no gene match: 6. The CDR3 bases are TGTGCCAGCAGTTTACGCGGACTAGCGGGAGCGGCCCAGTACTTC. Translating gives CASSLRGLAGAAQYF.

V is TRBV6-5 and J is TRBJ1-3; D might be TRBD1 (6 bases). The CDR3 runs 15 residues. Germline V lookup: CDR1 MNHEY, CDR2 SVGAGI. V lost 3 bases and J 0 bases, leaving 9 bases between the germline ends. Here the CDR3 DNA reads TGTGCCAGCAGTTATCGAGGGGGCTCTGGAAACACCATATATTTT. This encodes CASSYRGGSGNTIYF.

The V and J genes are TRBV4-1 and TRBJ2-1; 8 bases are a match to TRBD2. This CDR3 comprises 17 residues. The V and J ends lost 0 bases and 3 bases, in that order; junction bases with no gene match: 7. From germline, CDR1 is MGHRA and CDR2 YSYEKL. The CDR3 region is CASSQDGTGGVYNEQFF. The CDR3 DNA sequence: TGCGCCAGCAGCCAAGATGGGACGGGAGGGGTCTACAATGAGCAGTTCTTC.

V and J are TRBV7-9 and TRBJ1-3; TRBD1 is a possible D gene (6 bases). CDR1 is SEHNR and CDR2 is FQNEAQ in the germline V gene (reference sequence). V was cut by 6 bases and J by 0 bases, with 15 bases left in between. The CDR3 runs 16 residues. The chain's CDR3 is CASSTGSALSGNTIYF. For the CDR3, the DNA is TGTGCCAGCAGTACAGGGAGCGCTCTCTCTGGAAACACCATATATTTT.

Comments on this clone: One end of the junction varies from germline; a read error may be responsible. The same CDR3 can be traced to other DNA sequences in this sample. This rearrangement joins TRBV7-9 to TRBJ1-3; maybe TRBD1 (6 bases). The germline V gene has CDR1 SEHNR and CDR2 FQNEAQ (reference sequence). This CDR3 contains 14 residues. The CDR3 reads CASSSTGMRNTIYF. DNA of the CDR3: TGTGCTAGCAGCTCCACAGGGATGAGAAACACCATATATTTT. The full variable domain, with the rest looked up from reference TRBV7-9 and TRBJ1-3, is DTGVSQNPRHKITKRGQNVTFRCDPISEHNRLYWYRQTLGQGPEFLTYFQNEAQLEKSRLLSDRFSAERPKGSFSTLEIQRTEQGDSAMYLCASSSTGMRNTIYFGEGSWLTVV.

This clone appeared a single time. The CDR3 sequence: CASSLSQTSGSRDEQYF. CDR3 nucleotides: TGTGCCAGCAGCTTAAGTCAGACGAGCGGGAGCCGGGACGAGCAGTACTTC. The chain links TRBV7-2 to TRBJ2-7, with TRBD2 matching 8 bases. The CDR3 length is 17 residues. Germline-derived CDR1 and CDR2 are SGHTA and FQGNSA. V lost 2 bases, J lost 5 bases, and 14 bases stayed unmatched.

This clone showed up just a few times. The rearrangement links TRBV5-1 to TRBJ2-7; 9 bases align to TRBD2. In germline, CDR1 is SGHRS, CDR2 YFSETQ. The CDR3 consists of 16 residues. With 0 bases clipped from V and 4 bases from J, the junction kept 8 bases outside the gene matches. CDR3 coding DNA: TGCGCCAGCAGCTTGGGTCTAGCGGGACCCTGGTACGAGCAGTACTTC. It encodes CASSLGLAGPWYEQYF.

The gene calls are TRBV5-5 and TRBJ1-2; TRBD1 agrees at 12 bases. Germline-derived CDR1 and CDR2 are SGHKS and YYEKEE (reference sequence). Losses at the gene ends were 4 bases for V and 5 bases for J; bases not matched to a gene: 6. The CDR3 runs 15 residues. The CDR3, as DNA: TGTGCCAGCAGCATGGGACAGGGGGCCCAGTATGGCTACACCTTC. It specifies CASSMGQGAQYGYTF.

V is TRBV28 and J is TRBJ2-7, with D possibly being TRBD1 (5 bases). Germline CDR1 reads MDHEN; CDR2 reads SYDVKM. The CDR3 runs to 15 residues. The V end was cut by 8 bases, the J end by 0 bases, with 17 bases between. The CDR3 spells CASGVFRASSYEQYF. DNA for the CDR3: TGTGCCAGCGGGGTCTTCAGGGCTAGCTCCTACGAGCAGTACTTC.

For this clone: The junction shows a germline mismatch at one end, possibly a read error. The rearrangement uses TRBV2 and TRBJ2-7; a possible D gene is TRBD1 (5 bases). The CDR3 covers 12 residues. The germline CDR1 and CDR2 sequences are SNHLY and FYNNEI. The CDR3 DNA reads TGTGCCAGCAGGGAAGACAGCTACGAGCAGTACTTC. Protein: CASREDSYEQYF.

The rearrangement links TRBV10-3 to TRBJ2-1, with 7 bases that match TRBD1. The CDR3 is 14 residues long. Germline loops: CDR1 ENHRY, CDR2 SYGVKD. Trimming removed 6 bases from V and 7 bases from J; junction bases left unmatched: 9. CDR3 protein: CAISPDRDKNEQFF. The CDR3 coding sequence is TGTGCCATCAGCCCCGACAGGGATAAAAATGAGCAGTTCTTC.

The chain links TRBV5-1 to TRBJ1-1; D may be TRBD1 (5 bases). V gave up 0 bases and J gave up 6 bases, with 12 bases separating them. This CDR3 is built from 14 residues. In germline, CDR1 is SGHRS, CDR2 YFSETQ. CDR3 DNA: TGCGCCAGCAGCTTGGCAGGGCCAGGCGCTGAAGCTTTCTTT. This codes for CASSLAGPGAEAFF.

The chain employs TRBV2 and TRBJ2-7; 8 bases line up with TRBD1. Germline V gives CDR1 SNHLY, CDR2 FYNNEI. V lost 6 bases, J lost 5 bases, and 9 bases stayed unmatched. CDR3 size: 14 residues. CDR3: CASSPRTGLDEQYF. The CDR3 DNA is TGTGCCAGCAGCCCAAGGACAGGGCTCGACGAGCAGTACTTC. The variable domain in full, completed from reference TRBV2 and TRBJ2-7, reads EPEVTQTPSHQVTQMGQEVILRCVPISNHLYFYWYRQILGQKVEFLVSFYNNEISEKSEIFDDQFSVERPDGSNFTLKIRSTKLEDSAMYFCASSPRTGLDEQYFGPGTRLTVT.

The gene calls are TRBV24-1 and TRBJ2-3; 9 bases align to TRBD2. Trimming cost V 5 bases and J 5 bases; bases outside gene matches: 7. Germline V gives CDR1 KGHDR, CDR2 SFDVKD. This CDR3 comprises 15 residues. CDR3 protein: CATSVERGAIDTQYF. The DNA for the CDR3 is TGTGCCACCAGTGTCGAGCGGGGGGCTATAGATACGCAGTATTTT.

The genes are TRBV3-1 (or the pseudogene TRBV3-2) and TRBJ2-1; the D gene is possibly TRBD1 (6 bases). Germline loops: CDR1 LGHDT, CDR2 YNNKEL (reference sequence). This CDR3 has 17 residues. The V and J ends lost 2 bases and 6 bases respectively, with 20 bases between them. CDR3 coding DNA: TGTGCCAGCAGCCAATTATTTTTGGGACACTTCTTCAATGAGCAGTTCTTC. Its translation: CASSQLFLGHFFNEQFF.

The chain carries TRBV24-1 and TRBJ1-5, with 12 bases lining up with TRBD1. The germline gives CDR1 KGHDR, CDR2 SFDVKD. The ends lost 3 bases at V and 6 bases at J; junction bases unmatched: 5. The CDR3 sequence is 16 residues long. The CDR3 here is CATSDTGQGAGQPQHF. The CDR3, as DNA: TGTGCCACCAGTGATACGGGACAGGGGGCAGGTCAGCCCCAGCATTTT.

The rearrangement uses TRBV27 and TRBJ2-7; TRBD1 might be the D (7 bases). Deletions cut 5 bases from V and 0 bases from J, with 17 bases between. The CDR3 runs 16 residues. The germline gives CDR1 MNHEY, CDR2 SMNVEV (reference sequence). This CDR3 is CASSPSQGEASYEQYF. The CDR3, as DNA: TGTGCCAGCAGTCCCTCCCAGGGGGAGGCCTCCTACGAGCAGTACTTC.

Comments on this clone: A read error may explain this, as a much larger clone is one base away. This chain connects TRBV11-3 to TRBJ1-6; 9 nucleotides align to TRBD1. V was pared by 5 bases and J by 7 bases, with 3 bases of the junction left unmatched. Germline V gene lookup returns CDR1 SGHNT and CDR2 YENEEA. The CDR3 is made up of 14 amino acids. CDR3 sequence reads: CASSRQGVNSPLHF. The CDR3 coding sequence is TGTGCCAGCAGCCGACAGGGGGTCAATTCACCCCTCCACTTT.

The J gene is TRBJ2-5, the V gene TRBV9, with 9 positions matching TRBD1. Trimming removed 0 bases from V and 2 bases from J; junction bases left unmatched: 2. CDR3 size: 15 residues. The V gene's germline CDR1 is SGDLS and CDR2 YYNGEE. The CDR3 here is CASSVGDRDQETQYF. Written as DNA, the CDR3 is TGTGCCAGCAGCGTAGGGGACAGGGATCAAGAGACCCAGTACTTC.